The rows below give T cell receptor beta chains drawn from one sample of a study of cytotoxic CD8 clonotypes in ibrutinib-treated CLL. Clones were read by immunoSEQ multiplex PCR, and TCRdb kept only the in-frame ones, dropping some. The data hold approximately 45,000 clones, with 60% to 75% observed a single time. Here the sequenced sample was PBMCs, taken after 12 months of ibrutinib treatment. The receptor set was obtained from a human donor with chronic lymphocytic leukemia. Each CDR3 is given with its conserved first and last residue.

v_gene	j_gene	CDR3aa
TRBV5-1	TRBJ2-1	CASSPTGLYNEQFF
TRBV7-9	TRBJ1-2	CASSLAAAGYTF
TRBV2	TRBJ2-3	CASSAVAGTPTDTQYF
TRBV7-2	TRBJ1-1	CASSLQFRDTEAFF
TRBV10-3	TRBJ2-1	CAISRDGGNEQFF
TRBV9	TRBJ2-1	CASSVNGVSYNEQFF
TRBV2	TRBJ2-7	CASRDRLYEQYF
TRBV30	TRBJ1-3	CAWSTQGAFGNTIYF
TRBV18	TRBJ2-1	CASSPPEGLYNEQFF
TRBV7-9	TRBJ1-2	CATERGAADYGYTF